These T cell receptor beta chains were read from a single sample in a study of blood T cell repertoires in COVID-19. Sequencing was performed with immunoSEQ multiplex PCR; in TCRdb, only in-frame clones are kept and a portion is missing. This sample yields about 120,000 clones, of which approximately 80% are seen a single time; roughly 2.6% belongs to the top ten. Sequences were obtained from peripheral blood. The source of these receptors is a man between 45 and 60 years old with acute or convalescent COVID-19. Both conserved end residues are part of each CDR3. Fields, in order: CDR3 protein, clone size, V gene, J gene. Expanded clones get a size class; other rows say once, few or many, or leave the size out.

CASSEEGIGALETQYF	NA	TRBV2	TRBJ2-5
CASSSGSNEQFF	NA	TRBV6-2/TRBV6-3	TRBJ2-1
CASSLSPERGNTIYF	NA	TRBV28	TRBJ1-3
CASSEALRDYNEQFF	once	TRBV2	TRBJ2-1
CASSLIYGGDSPLHF	few	TRBV5-1	TRBJ1-6
CASSFAGKNTEAFF	NA	TRBV7-9	TRBJ1-1
CSVEVGGQQFF	NA	TRBV29-1	TRBJ2-1
CASRDVVESPYEQYF	NA	TRBV2	TRBJ2-7
CASRWAGDYEQYF	NA	TRBV5-8	TRBJ2-7
CASSKRGLPGDTQYF	NA	TRBV19	TRBJ2-3
CASSPRQGAKYTEAFF	NA	TRBV14	TRBJ1-1
CASMMAAYEQYF	NA	TRBV2	TRBJ2-7
CASSLLGDRSQETQYF	NA	TRBV5-1	TRBJ2-5
CASRSGQVLGEQYF	NA	TRBV6-5	TRBJ2-7
CASSLGGLNTEAFF	NA	TRBV7-2	TRBJ1-1
CASSPRVTGNTIYF	NA	TRBV7-9	TRBJ1-3